Following are 20 T cell receptor beta chains from one sample sequenced in a study of shared clonotypes between healthy human individuals. Method: immunoSEQ multiplex PCR; TCRdb's copy keeps in-frame clones and lacks some. The repertoire holds hundreds of thousands of clones, with roughly 79% as singletons. The sample comprised PBMCs. These receptors originate from a woman in her thirties or forties in good health. Some clones in this sample may be carry-over from other donors' samples.

This CDR3 is CAWSAGTIVFF. Here the CDR3 DNA reads TGTGCCTGGAGTGCCGGGACTATAGTGTTCTTC. This chain connects TRBV30 to TRBJ2-1; 7 bases map to TRBD2. Germline loops: CDR1 GTSNPN, CDR2 SVGIG (reference sequence). Trimming took 1 base from V and 15 from J; bases not matched to a gene: 6. This CDR3 comprises 11 residues.

CDR3 amino acids: CASSDGQLYTEAFF. The CDR3, as DNA: TGTGCCAGCAGCGACGGACAGCTCTACACTGAAGCTTTCTTT. The genes are TRBV11-1 and TRBJ1-1; D perhaps matches TRBD1 (6 bases). V dropped 5 bases and J dropped 3 bases, with 13 bases sitting between them. Looked up from germline, CDR1 is SGHAT and CDR2 is FQDESV (reference sequence). There are 14 residues in the CDR3.

The chain uses TRBV30 and TRBJ1-2, with D possibly matching TRBD1 (5 bases). The V end lost 3 bases, the J end lost 4 bases, and 21 bases lay between the germline ends. The CDR3 runs 16 residues. Germline CDR1 reads GTSNPN; CDR2 reads SVGIG (reference sequence). The CDR3 sequence: CAWRRLRGSSIYGYTF. Here the CDR3 DNA reads TGTGCCTGGAGACGGTTAAGGGGAAGTTCGATCTATGGCTACACCTTC.

This clone was recorded once. This chain links TRBV28 with TRBJ1-1; D remains ambiguous. The V gene's germline CDR1 is MDHEN and CDR2 SYDVKM. The CDR3 totals 15 residues. Trimming shortened V by 5 bases and J by 1 base, and 14 bases separated the two germline ends. CDR3 coding DNA: TGTGCCAGCAGTCCCGGTTCAGGTCAGAACACTGAAGCTTTCTTT. It specifies CASSPGSGQNTEAFF. Together with reference TRBV28 and TRBJ1-1, the CDR3 gives the full variable domain: DVKVTQSSRYLVKRTGEKVFLECVQDMDHENMFWYRQDPGLGLRLIYFSYDVKMKEKGDIPEGYSVSREKKERFSLILESASTNQTSMYLCASSPGSGQNTEAFFGQGTRLTVV.

The chain joins TRBV9 to TRBJ2-7, with 9 nucleotides matching TRBD2. V lost 0 bases and J lost 0; bases outside the gene matches: 10. Germline V CDR1 and CDR2: SGDLS, YYNGEE. The CDR3 runs 18 residues. This CDR3 is CASSVGPTDSGSSYEQYF. In DNA form, the CDR3 reads TGTGCCAGCAGCGTAGGGCCGACCGATAGCGGGAGCTCCTACGAGCAGTACTTC.

This clone was detected only a few times. The gene calls are TRBV7-2 and TRBJ2-1; D is possibly TRBD1 (6 bases). CDR1 and CDR2 (germline): SGHTA, FQGNSA. CDR3 length equals 14 residues. The V and J ends lost 2 bases and 4 bases respectively, with 9 bases between them. The CDR3 reads CASSLRDTYNEQFF. CDR3 nucleotide sequence: TGTGCCAGCAGCTTAAGGGACACTTACAATGAGCAGTTCTTC.

The sample holds one count of this clone. The V gene is TRBV28, the J gene TRBJ1-1; possibly TRBD1 for D (6 bases). This CDR3 has 17 residues. Trimming left V 0 bases short and J 2 bases short, with 16 bases between. Germline values: CDR1 MDHEN, CDR2 SYDVKM. CDR3 protein: CASSLWGASPLNTEAFF. CDR3 nucleotide sequence: TGTGCCAGCAGTTTATGGGGGGCCTCACCCCTAAACACTGAAGCTTTCTTT.

As regards this clone: The likely explanation is a read error, given a far larger clone one base away. V is TRBV6-6 and J is TRBJ2-5, with D unclear. Near its end, the DNA agrees better with TRBJ2-7, so the J call may be wrong. CDR1 and CDR2 from the germline V gene are MNHNY and SVGAGI (reference sequence). The CDR3 is made up of 14 amino acids. This chain's CDR3 is CASSYSCQSYEQYF. DNA for the CDR3: TGTGCCAGCAGTTACTCGTGCCAATCCTACGAGCAGTACTTC.

The chain combines TRBV27 with TRBJ2-3; D not resolved. The CDR3 contains 15 residues. Trimming cost V 1 base and J 3 bases, with 11 bases left between them. CDR1 is MNHEY, CDR2 SMNVEV, per germline (reference sequence). The chain's CDR3 is CASSLFTVGTDTQYF. DNA for the CDR3: TGTGCCAGCAGTTTATTTACGGTGGGGACAGATACGCAGTATTTT.

This clone has just a few counts. V usage is TRBV14 and J usage is TRBJ1-2; the D is unclear. Germline V gene sequence: CDR1 SGHDN, CDR2 FVKESK. The CDR3 runs 14 residues. V lost 3 bases to trimming and J lost 7 bases, with 15 bases between them. This CDR3 reads CASSQAVGFGGYTF. The CDR3 coding sequence is TGTGCCAGCAGCCAGGCGGTAGGGTTCGGTGGCTACACCTTC.

The chain couples TRBV27 to TRBJ2-7, with 8 bases aligning to TRBD2. Germline V gene data show CDR1 as MNHEY and CDR2 as SMNVEV (reference sequence). With 6 bases clipped from V and 6 bases from J, the junction kept 10 bases outside the gene matches. This CDR3 contains 14 residues. The CDR3, as DNA: TGTGCCAGCAGCCCCAGCGGGAGAAAAGGCGAGCAGTACTTC. Protein: CASSPSGRKGEQYF.

This sequence joins TRBV7-9 and TRBJ2-7; 7 bases match TRBD1. J was trimmed by 6 bases and V by 3 bases; bases with no gene match: 11. The germline V gene has CDR1 SEHNR and CDR2 FQNEAQ (reference sequence). There are 15 residues in the CDR3. CDR3 DNA: TGTGCCAGCAGCTTCAAGGGGGCGCAGGGATCCGAGCAGTACTTC. Translating gives CASSFKGAQGSEQYF.

V usage is TRBV19 and J usage is TRBJ2-7; perhaps TRBD1 as D (5 bases). V was clipped by 5 bases and J by 4 bases, with 9 bases between them. This CDR3 is 12 amino acids long. CDR1 is LNHDA, CDR2 SQIVND, per germline (reference sequence). Here the CDR3 reads CASSVTGYEQYF. The CDR3 DNA sequence: TGTGCCAGTAGTGTTACAGGTTACGAGCAGTACTTC.

The gene calls are TRBV7-3 and TRBJ2-2; 9 bases fit TRBD2. Germline trimming cut 1 base from V and 5 bases from J; bases unmatched to any gene: 8. Per germline, CDR1 SGHTA and CDR2 FQGTGA. The CDR3 spans 17 residues. CDR3 sequence: CASSLSVSGSRTGELFF. CDR3 coding DNA: TGTGCCAGCAGCTTAAGTGTTAGCGGGAGTAGGACCGGGGAGCTGTTTTTT.

This clone appeared a single time. This chain joins TRBV28 and TRBJ1-2; D remains ambiguous. Germline CDR1 and CDR2: MDHEN and SYDVKM. The length of the CDR3 is 14 residues. Trimming pared 5 bases from V and 2 bases from J, leaving 12 bases between. CDR3 loop: CASSRPDLNYGYTF. The CDR3 DNA sequence: TGTGCCAGCAGTCGACCGGATCTCAACTATGGCTACACCTTC.

The V and J genes are TRBV5-8 and TRBJ2-4; D not resolved. Germline V CDR1 and CDR2: SGHTS, YDEGEE. This CDR3 is 14 amino acids long. V dropped 0 bases and J dropped 8 bases, with 12 bases sitting between them. The CDR3 here is CASSLGQAMDIQYF. CDR3 sequence (DNA): TGTGCCAGCAGCTTGGGCCAGGCGATGGACATTCAGTACTTC.

The V and J genes are TRBV7-2 and TRBJ1-1; possible D gene TRBD1, 6 bases. Trimming shortened V by 5 bases and J by 4 bases, and 14 bases separated the two germline ends. This CDR3 is built from 14 residues. Germline V lookup: CDR1 SGHTA, CDR2 FQGNSA. Here the CDR3 reads CASSRPGGITEAFF. The CDR3 DNA reads as TGTGCCAGCAGCCGGCCGGGGGGCATCACTGAAGCTTTCTTT. The full variable domain, completed using reference TRBV7-2 and TRBJ1-1, is GAGVSQSPSNKVTEKGKDVELRCDPISGHTALYWYRQSLGQGLEFLIYFQGNSAPDKSGLPSDRFSAERTGGSVSTLTIQRTQQEDSAVYLCASSRPGGITEAFFGQGTRLTVV.

In regard to this clone: One base separates it from a far larger clone, so it is likely a read error. The chain joins TRBV10-3 to TRBJ1-3, with a tentative D call TRBD1 (5 bases). The CDR3 is 14 residues long. Germline CDR1 reads ENHRY; CDR2 reads SYGVKD. DNA for the CDR3: TGTGCCATCAGTGAGGCAGGGTCTGTAAACACCATATATTTT. This translates into CAISEAGSVNTIYF.

There are a few counts of this clone. This specimen includes other DNA sequences encoding the same CDR3. This chain joins TRBV6-4 and TRBJ2-3; 8 bases are a match to TRBD1. The length of the CDR3 is 15 residues. Germline CDR1 and CDR2: MRHNA and SNTAGT. The trim removed 0 bases at V and 2 bases at J, leaving 1 base unmatched. The CDR3, as DNA: TGTGCCAGCAGTGACTCGGGACAGGCCACAGATACGCAGTATTTT. Translation: CASSDSGQATDTQYF.

V usage is TRBV27 and J usage is TRBJ1-2; maybe TRBD1 (5 bases). V lost 4 bases and J 4 bases, leaving 16 bases between the germline ends. Germline V gives CDR1 MNHEY, CDR2 SMNVEV (reference sequence). The CDR3 covers 15 residues. The CDR3 DNA is TGTGCCAGCAGTTCCACCCCCCAGGGAGGCTATGGCTACACCTTC. Its translation is CASSSTPQGGYGYTF.